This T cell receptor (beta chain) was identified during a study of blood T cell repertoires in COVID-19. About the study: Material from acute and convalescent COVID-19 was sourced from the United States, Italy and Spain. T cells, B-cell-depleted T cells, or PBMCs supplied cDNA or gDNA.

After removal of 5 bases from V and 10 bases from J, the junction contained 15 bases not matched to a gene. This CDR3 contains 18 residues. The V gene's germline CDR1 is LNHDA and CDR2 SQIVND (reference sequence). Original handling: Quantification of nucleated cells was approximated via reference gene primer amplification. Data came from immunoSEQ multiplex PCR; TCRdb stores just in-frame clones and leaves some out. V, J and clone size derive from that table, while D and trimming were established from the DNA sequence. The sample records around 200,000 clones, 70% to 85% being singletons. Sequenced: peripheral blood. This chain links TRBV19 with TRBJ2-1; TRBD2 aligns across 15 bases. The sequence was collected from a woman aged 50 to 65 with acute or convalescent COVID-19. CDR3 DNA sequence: TGTGCCAGTAGTTTCTTCCCCAGCGGGACTAGCGGGAGGAAGGAGCAGTTCTTC. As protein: CASSFFPSGTSGRKEQFF. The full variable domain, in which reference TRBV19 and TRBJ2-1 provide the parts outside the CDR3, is DGGITQSPKYLFRKEGQNVTLSCEQNLNHDAMYWYRQDPGQGLRLIYYSQIVNDFQKGDIAEGYSVSREKKESFPLTVTSAQKNPTAFYLCASSFFPSGTSGRKEQFFGPGTRLTVL.